In its sample, the clone carrying this T cell receptor beta chain was seen many times. Its target is unknown. The sample originates from a study of T cell repertoires in cytomegalovirus infection. General observations from the study: Summed frequency of shared TCR beta families picked out CMV carriers who also had the relevant HLA.

CDR1 is SGHTA, CDR2 FQGNSA, per germline. The CDR3 sequence is 14 residues long. V dropped 5 bases and J dropped 7 bases, with 15 bases sitting between them. TCRdb analysed the reads with MiXCR anew, one entry per CDR3 protein. The table records 150,000 to 200,000 distinct CDR3 sequences, about a tenth of them present only once. This clonotype was obtained from a human donor in good health (CMV status not recorded). Some clones in this sample may be carry-over from other donors' samples. The sample comprised PBMCs. The chain uses TRBV7-2 and TRBJ2-1; the D is unclear. In DNA form, the CDR3 reads TGTGCCAGCAGCCCGGATGGGATTTCGAATGAGCAGTTCTTC. Translated: CASSPDGISNEQFF.